This TCR beta chain was sequenced in a study of cytomegalovirus exposure and HLA in healthy donors. At the level of the study: Membership in the Caucasian-associated ancestry cluster was found for 81% of nearly 400 genotyped donors. Study-wide results and caveats: Altogether, 170 or so TCR beta chains were recorded as cytomegalovirus-associated. Later work found most CMV-associated TCR beta chains apparently HLA-restricted. A classifier reportedly called cytomegalovirus status with high sensitivity and specificity.

To note about this clone: The antigen is undetermined.

The PCR employed 60 Vbeta primers together with 13 Jbeta primers. Generated by immunoSEQ multiplex PCR, the TCRdb table keeps only in-frame clones and is missing some. The data hold tens of thousands of clones, with more than 65% observed a single time. Germline CDR1 and CDR2: MNHEY and SMNVEV (reference sequence). The CDR3 runs to 15 residues. Trimming cost V 6 bases and J 4 bases, with 18 bases left between them. The sequenced material came from PBMCs. This clonotype was obtained from a man between 50 and 59 years old in good health and CMV-seronegative. V is TRBV27 and J is TRBJ1-2, with D hard to call. CDR3 in DNA: TGTGCCAGCAGCCTCCGGGCCCAAAGCGGCTATGGCTACACCTTC. Translating it yields CASSLRAQSGYGYTF.